The rows below give T cell receptor beta chains drawn from one sample of a study of T cells in Graves' hyperthyroidism and ophthalmopathy. TCRdb ran MiXCR on the multiplex PCR reads and lists one entry per CDR3 protein. The sample yields 250,000 to 300,000 distinct CDR3 sequences, 14% to 15% seen once. The sample consisted of blood. The receptors here all came from a middle-aged woman with Graves' hyperthyroidism that later progressed to Graves' ophthalmopathy. CDR3s include the opening cysteine and the closing phenylalanine or tryptophan. D genes are given only for firm matches. Clone size is shown for a subset of rows, as once, few, many or a class of expanded clone.

-,TRBJ2-4,TRBV15,-,CATSSPGEVKNIQYF,TGTGCCACCAGCAGCCCAGGGGAGGTCAAAAACATTCAGTACTTC
-,TRBJ1-3,TRBV9,few,CASSPSGSGNTIYF,TGTGCCAGCAGCCCGTCAGGGAGTGGAAACACCATATATTTT
-,TRBJ2-7,TRBV5-1,-,CASSLQPRGRGDEQYF,TGCGCCAGCAGCCTACAACCGAGGGGGAGGGGGGACGAGCAGTACTTC
-,TRBJ2-1,TRBV20-1,many,CSARDPSASWRKYNEQFF,TGCAGTGCTAGGGACCCCTCTGCCAGCTGGCGGAAGTACAATGAGCAGTTCTTC
TRBD2,TRBJ2-1,TRBV5-1,-,CASSVSGSEGNEQFF,TGCGCCAGCAGCGTTAGCGGGAGTGAGGGAAATGAGCAGTTCTTC
TRBD2,TRBJ2-5,TRBV28,many,CASSAGVLAGTQETQYF,TGTGCCAGCAGTGCTGGGGTCCTAGCGGGGACCCAAGAGACCCAGTACTTC
-,TRBJ2-1,TRBV29-1,many,CSVEEQGQFF,TGCAGCGTTGAAGAACAGGGGCAGTTCTTC
TRBD1,TRBJ2-7,TRBV5-5,many,CASSLARRGPSYEQYF,TGTGCCAGCAGCTTGGCCCGCAGGGGGCCCTCCTACGAGCAGTACTTC
-,TRBJ1-3,TRBV2,many,CASSVPRSGISGNTIYF,TGTGCCAGCAGTGTACCTCGGTCAGGGATCTCTGGAAACACCATATATTTT
TRBD2,TRBJ2-7,TRBV5-1,many,CASRPHRLAGYEQYF,TGCGCCAGCAGACCACATCGACTAGCGGGATACGAGCAGTACTTC
TRBD2,TRBJ2-1,TRBV6-5,-,CASSSTEERGAAEQFF,TGTGCCAGCAGTTCGACAGAGGAGCGGGGGGCGGCTGAGCAGTTCTTC
TRBD2,TRBJ2-3,TRBV18,many,CASSPPLGTSGSTDTQYF,TGTGCCAGCTCACCACCTCTCGGGACTAGCGGGAGCACAGATACGCAGTATTTT
-,TRBJ2-5,TRBV11-1,-,CASSSRFAEETQYF,TGTGCCAGCAGCTCCCGTTTTGCGGAAGAGACCCAGTACTTC
-,TRBJ1-1,TRBV10-3,-,CAISRGVDTEAFF,TGTGCCATCAGCCGCGGGGTAGACACTGAAGCTTTCTTT
TRBD1,TRBJ2-5,TRBV6-1,many,CASSLTGGEETQYF,TGTGCCAGCAGCCTTACAGGGGGCGAAGAGACCCAGTACTTC
-,TRBJ1-3,TRBV9,few,CASSVGLGGRNTIYF,TGTGCCAGCAGCGTAGGGTTGGGCGGTCGAAACACCATATATTTT
-,TRBJ1-4,TRBV20-1,-,CSARWQLNEKLFF,TGCAGTGCTAGGTGGCAGCTAAATGAAAAACTGTTTTTT
-,TRBJ1-1,TRBV19,-,CASSTGSAYTEAFF,TGTGCCAGTAGTACCGGGTCCGCCTACACTGAAGCTTTCTTT
TRBD2,TRBJ2-1,TRBV20-1,-,CSAFSGRDYNEQSF,TGCAGTGCCTTTAGCGGGAGGGACTACAATGAGCAGTCCTTC
TRBD2,TRBJ2-7,TRBV5-4,few,CASSFGGSRTYEQYF,TGTGCCAGCAGCTTCGGCGGGAGTAGAACCTACGAGCAGTACTTC
-,TRBJ1-1,TRBV27,many,CASSLSSTLATEAFF,TGTGCCAGCAGTTTATCATCCACACTGGCCACTGAAGCTTTCTTT
-,TRBJ2-7,TRBV20-1,many,CSARPYYEQYF,TGCAGTGCTAGACCCTACTACGAGCAGTACTTC
-,TRBJ2-3,TRBV18,many,CASSPPLRDTQYF,TGTGCCAGCTCACCCCCCTTAAGAGATACGCAGTATTTT
-,TRBJ2-7,TRBV7-9,many,CASSLGGGEQYF,TGTGCCAGCAGTTTGGGGGGCGGCGAGCAGTACTTC